This TCR beta chain derives from a study of human T cells and chemical hapten exposure. TCRdb independently ran MiXCR on the RACE reads; one entry per CDR3 protein. The table has about 64,000 distinct CDR3 sequences, about 11% seen once. Time point defined: pre-sensitization, week 0. Treatment described: therapeutic diphenylcyclopropenone sensitization with weekly scalp DPC. There are a few counts of this clonotype. The TCR was taken from a woman between 40 and 50 years old with alopecia areata. Some clones in this sample may be carry-over from other donors' samples. Source: whole blood, taken in connection with sensitization to the hapten diphenylcyclopropenone (DPC).

CDR3 amino acids: CASSDRLAGSEQYF. CDR3 DNA: TGTGCCAGCAGTGATAGGCTAGCGGGAAGCGAGCAGTACTTC. This sequence joins TRBV2 and TRBJ2-7; 9 positions agree with TRBD2. Per the germline V gene, CDR1 is SNHLY and CDR2 is FYNNEI. This CDR3 comprises 14 residues. Trimming cost V 3 bases and J 6 bases; bases outside gene matches: 6.